This TCR beta chain was documented in a study of T cell changes during pregnancy in multiple sclerosis. V was cut by 7 bases and J by 2 bases, with 8 bases left in between. CDR3 length: 13 amino acids. Germline-derived CDR1 and CDR2 are LNHDA and SQIVND (reference sequence). Using immunoSEQ multiplex PCR, the repertoire was profiled, and TCRdb retains in-frame clones only, with some absent. The table includes 120,000 or so clones, roughly 92% detected once. The TCR originated in a female donor with multiple sclerosis, enrolled in a pregnancy study. The genes are TRBV19 and TRBJ2-2; no reliable D call. The specimen was peripheral blood, collected before pregnancy. CDR3 in amino acids: CASTPPNTGELFF. The CDR3 DNA is TGTGCCAGTACCCCCCCAAACACCGGGGAGCTGTTTTTT.